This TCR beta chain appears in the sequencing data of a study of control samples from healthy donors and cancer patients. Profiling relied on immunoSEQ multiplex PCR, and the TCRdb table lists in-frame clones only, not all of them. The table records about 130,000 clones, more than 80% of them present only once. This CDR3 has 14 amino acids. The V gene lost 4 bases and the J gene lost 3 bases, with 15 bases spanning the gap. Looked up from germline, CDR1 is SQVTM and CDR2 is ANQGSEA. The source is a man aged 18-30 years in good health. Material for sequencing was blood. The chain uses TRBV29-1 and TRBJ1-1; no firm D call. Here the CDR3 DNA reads TGCAGCGTTGCTCTTAGGGTAGCGGACACTGAAGCTTTCTTT. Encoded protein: CSVALRVADTEAFF.